These 9 T cell receptor beta chains originate from one sample sequenced in a study of cytomegalovirus exposure and HLA in healthy donors. The PCR employed 60 Vbeta primers together with 13 Jbeta primers. Measured with immunoSEQ multiplex PCR; TCRdb has only the in-frame clones, and not every one. The sample lists over 85,000 clones, about three quarters seen once, with roughly 1.2% in the top ten. Sequenced material: PBMCs. The origin of the receptors is a woman aged 30 to 39 in good health and CMV-seronegative.

V is TRBV28 and J is TRBJ1-5; D remains unclear. The CDR3 covers 12 residues. Germline CDR1 and CDR2: MDHEN and SYDVKM. Trimming stripped 7 bases from V and 0 bases from J, with 4 bases between. The DNA of the CDR3 is TGTGCCAGCACCTATAGCAATCAGCCCCAGCATTTT. It translates to CASTYSNQPQHF. Full variable domain (rest looked up from reference TRBV28 and TRBJ1-5): DVKVTQSSRYLVKRTGEKVFLECVQDMDHENMFWYRQDPGLGLRLIYFSYDVKMKEKGDIPEGYSVSREKKERFSLILESASTNQTSMYLCASTYSNQPQHFGDGTRLSIL.

The V and J genes are TRBV7-9 and TRBJ2-4, with 9 nucleotides matching TRBD1. CDR1 is SEHNR and CDR2 is FQNEAQ in the germline V gene (reference sequence). This CDR3 has 15 amino acids. V lost 3 bases, J lost 4 bases, and 4 bases stayed unmatched. The CDR3: CASSFRQGGKNIQYF. CDR3 sequence (DNA): TGTGCCAGCAGCTTCCGACAGGGGGGGAAAAACATTCAGTACTTC.

The chain has TRBV7-9 and TRBJ2-3; no firm D call. CDR1 is SEHNR, CDR2 FQNEAQ, per germline (reference sequence). Trimming shortened V by 5 bases and J by 1 base, and 7 bases separated the two germline ends. The CDR3 sequence is 13 residues long. CDR3 sequence: CASSPTGTDTQYF. The DNA for the CDR3 is TGTGCCAGCAGCCCTACCGGCACAGATACGCAGTATTTT.

V and J are TRBV30 and TRBJ1-5; 11 bases match TRBD1. With 6 bases clipped from V and 1 base from J, the junction kept 2 bases outside the gene matches. This CDR3 region has 14 residues. CDR1 and CDR2 from the germline V gene are GTSNPN and SVGIG (reference sequence). The CDR3: CACGQGASNQPQHF. The CDR3 nucleotides are TGTGCCTGCGGACAGGGGGCGAGCAATCAGCCCCAGCATTTT.

V gene TRBV7-2 combines with J gene TRBJ1-4; possibly TRBD1 for D (6 bases). This CDR3 is built from 16 residues. CDR1 is SGHTA and CDR2 is FQGNSA in the germline V gene. V was clipped by 7 bases and J by 3 bases, with 18 bases between them. CDR3 region: CASTRFGPGANEKLFF. CDR3 DNA sequence: TGTGCCAGCACCCGATTCGGCCCAGGGGCTAATGAAAAACTGTTTTTT.

V gene TRBV7-2 combines with J gene TRBJ1-1, with a tentative D call TRBD1 (5 bases). This CDR3 comprises 12 residues. V was shortened by 5 bases and J by 9 bases, with 13 bases between the two germline ends. Germline V gene sequence: CDR1 SGHTA, CDR2 FQGNSA. The CDR3 loop reads CASSPRAGKAFF. CDR3 sequence (DNA): TGTGCCAGCAGCCCCAGGGCAGGGAAAGCTTTCTTT.

There are a few counts of this clone. The CDR3 region is CASSLLVDSVGTDTQYF. In DNA form, the CDR3 reads TGTGCCAGCAGCCTCTTAGTGGACTCAGTAGGAACAGATACGCAGTATTTT. The rearrangement uses TRBV7-6 and TRBJ2-3, with a weak D call TRBD2 (5 bases). The germline CDR1 and CDR2 sequences are SGHVS and FNYEAQ. The CDR3 sequence is 17 residues long. Trimming left V 5 bases short and J 3 bases short, with 21 bases between.

The gene calls are TRBV2 and TRBJ2-1; 10 bases agree with TRBD1. The CDR3 has 12 amino acids. The germline gives CDR1 SNHLY, CDR2 FYNNEI. Trimming took 4 bases from V and 9 from J; bases not matched to a gene: 0. This CDR3 reads CASSGDRGEQFF. CDR3 coding DNA: TGTGCCAGCAGTGGGGACAGGGGTGAGCAGTTCTTC. The full variable domain, rest sourced from reference TRBV2 and TRBJ2-1, is EPEVTQTPSHQVTQMGQEVILRCVPISNHLYFYWYRQILGQKVEFLVSFYNNEISEKSEIFDDQFSVERPDGSNFTLKIRSTKLEDSAMYFCASSGDRGEQFFGPGTRLTVL.

This clone appeared a single time. This chain uses TRBV9 with TRBJ1-3; TRBD1 might be the D (5 bases). There are 15 residues in the CDR3. The germline V and J ends were trimmed by 3 bases and 3 bases, with 13 bases remaining between them. Germline CDR1 is SGDLS and CDR2 is YYNGEE. CDR3 DNA: TGTGCCAGCAGCGCGAGCCGGGACTTTGGAAACACCATATATTTT. Its protein is CASSASRDFGNTIYF. Combining the CDR3 with reference TRBV9 and TRBJ1-3 gives the whole variable domain DSGVTQTPKHLITATGQRVTLRCSPRSGDLSVYWYQQSLDQGLQFLIQYYNGEERAKGNILERFSAQQFPDLHSELNLSSLELGDSALYFCASSASRDFGNTIYFGEGSWLTVV.